This TCR beta chain was obtained from a study of blood T cell repertoires in COVID-19. Turning to the study itself: Acute and convalescent COVID-19 specimens originated in the United States, Italy and Spain. Sample material is recorded as cDNA or gDNA derived from T cells, B-cell-depleted T cells, or PBMCs.

Source study methods: Cell counts per sample came from amplifying reference gene primers. The repertoire was sequenced with immunoSEQ multiplex PCR; TCRdb's copy has only in-frame clones and lacks some. V and J calls plus clone size are reproduced from that table; the DNA served to infer D and trimming. The sample lists roughly 310,000 clones, roughly 90% occurring once. With 3 bases removed from V and 6 bases from J, the gap between germline ends came to 11 bases. The CDR3 is made up of 13 amino acids. CDR1 is SGHTA, CDR2 FQGTGA, per germline. Input material: peripheral blood. This chain connects TRBV7-3 to TRBJ1-1; no clear D gene. This TCR was recovered from a woman between 50 and 59 years old with active or convalescent COVID-19. This CDR3 is CASSFQQSSEAFF. The CDR3, as DNA: TGTGCCAGCAGCTTTCAACAGTCCTCTGAAGCTTTCTTT. Supplemented by reference TRBV7-3 and TRBJ1-1, the full variable domain reads GAGVSQTPSNKVTEKGKYVELRCDPISGHTALYWYRQSLGQGPEFLIYFQGTGAADDSGLPNDRFFAVRPEGSVSTLKIQRTERGDSAVYLCASSFQQSSEAFFGQGTRLTVV.